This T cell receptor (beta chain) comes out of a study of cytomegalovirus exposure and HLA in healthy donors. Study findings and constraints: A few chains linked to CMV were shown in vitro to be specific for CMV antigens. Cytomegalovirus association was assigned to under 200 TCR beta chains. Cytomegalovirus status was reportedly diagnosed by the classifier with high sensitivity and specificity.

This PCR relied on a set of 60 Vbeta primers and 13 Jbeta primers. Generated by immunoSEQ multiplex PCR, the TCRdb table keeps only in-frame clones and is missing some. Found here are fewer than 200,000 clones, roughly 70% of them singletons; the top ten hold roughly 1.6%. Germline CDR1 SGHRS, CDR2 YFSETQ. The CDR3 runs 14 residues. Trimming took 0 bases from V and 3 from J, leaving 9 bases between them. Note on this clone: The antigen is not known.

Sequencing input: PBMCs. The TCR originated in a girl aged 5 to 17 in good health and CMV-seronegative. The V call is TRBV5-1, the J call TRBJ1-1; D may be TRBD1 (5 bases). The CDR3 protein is CASSLVWGDTEAFF. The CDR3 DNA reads TGCGCCAGCAGCTTGGTTTGGGGGGACACTGAAGCTTTCTTT.